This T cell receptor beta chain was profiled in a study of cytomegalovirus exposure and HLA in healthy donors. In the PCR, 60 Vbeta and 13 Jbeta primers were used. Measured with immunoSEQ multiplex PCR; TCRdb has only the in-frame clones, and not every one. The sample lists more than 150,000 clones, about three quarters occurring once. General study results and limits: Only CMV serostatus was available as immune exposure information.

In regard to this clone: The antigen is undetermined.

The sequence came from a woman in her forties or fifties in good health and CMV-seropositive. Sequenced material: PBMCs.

CDR3 sequence reads: CASSLTGTVMNTEAFF. CDR3 DNA: TGTGCCAGCAGTTTAACCGGGACAGTCATGAACACTGAAGCTTTCTTT. The rearrangement links TRBV27 to TRBJ1-1; TRBD1 matches at 7 bases. V shed 2 bases and J 0 bases; nucleotides not matched to a gene: 6. Germline loops: CDR1 MNHEY, CDR2 SMNVEV (reference sequence). This CDR3 has 16 amino acids.